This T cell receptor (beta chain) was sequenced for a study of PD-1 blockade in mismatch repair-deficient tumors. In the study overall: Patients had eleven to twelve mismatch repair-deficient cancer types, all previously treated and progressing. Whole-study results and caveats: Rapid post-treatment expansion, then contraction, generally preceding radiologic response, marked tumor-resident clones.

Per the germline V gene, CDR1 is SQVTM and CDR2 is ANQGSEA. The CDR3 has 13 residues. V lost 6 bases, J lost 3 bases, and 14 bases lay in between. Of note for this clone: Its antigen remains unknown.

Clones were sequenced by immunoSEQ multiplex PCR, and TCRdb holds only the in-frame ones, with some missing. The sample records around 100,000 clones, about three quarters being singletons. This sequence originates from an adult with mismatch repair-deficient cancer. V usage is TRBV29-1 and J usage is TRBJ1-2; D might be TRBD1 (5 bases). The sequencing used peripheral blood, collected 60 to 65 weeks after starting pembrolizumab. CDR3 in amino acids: CSVARGGDYGYTF. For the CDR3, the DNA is TGCAGCGTCGCAAGGGGTGGGGACTATGGCTACACCTTC.